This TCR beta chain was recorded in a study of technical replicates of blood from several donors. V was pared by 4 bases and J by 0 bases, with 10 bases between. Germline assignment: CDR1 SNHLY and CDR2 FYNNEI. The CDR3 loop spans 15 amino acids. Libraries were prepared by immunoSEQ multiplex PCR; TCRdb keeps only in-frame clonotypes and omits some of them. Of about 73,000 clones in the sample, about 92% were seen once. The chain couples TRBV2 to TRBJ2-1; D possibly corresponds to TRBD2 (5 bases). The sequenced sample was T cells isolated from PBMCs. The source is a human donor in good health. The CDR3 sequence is CASSGSGASYNEQFF. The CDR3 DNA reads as TGTGCCAGCAGTGGGAGCGGAGCCTCCTACAATGAGCAGTTCTTC.